This TCR beta chain was recorded in a study of T cell repertoires in ileal Crohn's disease. Regarding the study as a whole: Active smokers at surgery had more clonal expansions than non-smokers. Sorted CD8 T cells held more high-frequency clones than CD4.

The sample holds one count of this clone. The antigen is unknown. Included were adult ileal or ileocolonic Crohn's patients indicated for ileocolonic resection. The protocol was immunoSEQ multiplex PCR, while the TCRdb copy is restricted to in-frame clones and leaves out a portion. This sample carries 5,000 to 6,000 clones, roughly four fifths of them seen once, and the ten largest clones take about 6%. The sequence came from an adult with Crohn's disease. The sample consisted of ileal tissue.

The CDR3 loop is CASSPSGTGTSSTSDGYTF. The CDR3 coding sequence is TGTGCCAGCTCACCATCCGGGACAGGGACATCATCCACCTCTGATGGCTACACCTTC. The V call is TRBV18, the J call TRBJ1-2, with 9 bases matching TRBD1. In germline, CDR1 is KGHSH, CDR2 LQKENI. The CDR3 runs to 19 residues. Trimming cost V 2 bases and J 6 bases; bases outside gene matches: 19.